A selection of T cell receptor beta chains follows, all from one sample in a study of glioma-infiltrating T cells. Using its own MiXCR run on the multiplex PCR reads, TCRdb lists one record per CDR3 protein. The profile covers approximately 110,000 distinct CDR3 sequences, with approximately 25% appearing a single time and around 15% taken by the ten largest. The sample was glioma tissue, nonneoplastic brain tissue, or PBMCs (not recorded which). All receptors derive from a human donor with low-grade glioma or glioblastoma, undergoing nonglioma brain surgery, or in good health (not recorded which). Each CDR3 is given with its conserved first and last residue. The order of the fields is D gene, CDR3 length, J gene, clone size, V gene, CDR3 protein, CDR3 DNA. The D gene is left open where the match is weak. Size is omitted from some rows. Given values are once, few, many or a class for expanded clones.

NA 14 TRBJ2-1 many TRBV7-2 CASSLLRTYNEQFF TGTGCCAGCAGCTTACTAAGGACATACAATGAGCAGTTCTTC
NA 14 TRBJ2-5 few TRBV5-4 CASSLLRGQETQYF TGTGCCAGCAGCTTGTTGAGGGGGCAAGAGACCCAGTACTTC
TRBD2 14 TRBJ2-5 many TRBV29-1 CSVVWGSGKETQYF TGCAGCGTTGTATGGGGGAGCGGGAAAGAGACCCAGTACTTC
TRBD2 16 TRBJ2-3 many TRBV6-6 CASSYSWTSGTDTQYF TGTGCCAGCAGTTACTCCTGGACTAGCGGCACAGATACGCAGTATTTT
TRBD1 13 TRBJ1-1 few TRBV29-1 CSVEGQGDTEAFF TGCAGCGTTGAGGGGCAGGGGGACACTGAAGCTTTCTTT
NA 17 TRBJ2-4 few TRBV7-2 CASSFTPGRQSKNIQYF TGTGCCAGCAGCTTCACCCCGGGACGCCAAAGCAAAAACATTCAGTACTTC
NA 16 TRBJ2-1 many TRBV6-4 CASSDGKDDGYNEQFF TGTGCCAGCAGCGACGGTAAAGATGACGGGTACAATGAGCAGTTCTTC
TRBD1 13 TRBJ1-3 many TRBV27 CASWGQGGNTIYF TGTGCCAGTTGGGGACAGGGCGGAAACACCATATATTTT
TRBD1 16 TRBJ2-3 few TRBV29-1 CSVEGRIGTGTDTQYF TGCAGCGTTGAGGGTAGGATTGGGACAGGCACAGATACGCAGTATTTT
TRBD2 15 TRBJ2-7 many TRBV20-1 CSANPSSGKTYEQYF TGCAGTGCCAACCCCTCCAGCGGGAAAACCTACGAGCAGTACTTC
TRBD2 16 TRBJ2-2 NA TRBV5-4 CASSPGLAGITGELFF TGTGCCAGCAGCCCGGGACTAGCGGGAATCACCGGGGAGCTGTTTTTT
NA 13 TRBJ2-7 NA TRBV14 CASSQDWTGQQYF TGTGCCAGCAGCCAAGACTGGACGGGGCAGCAGTACTTC
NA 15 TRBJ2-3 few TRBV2 CASSKERQHTDTQYF TGTGCCAGCAGCAAAGAGCGACAGCACACAGATACGCAGTATTTT
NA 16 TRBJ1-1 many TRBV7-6 CASSLQQGVRNTEAFF TGTGCCAGCAGCTTACAGCAGGGAGTCCGGAACACTGAAGCTTTCTTT
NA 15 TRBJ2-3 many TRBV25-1 CASSELGAGTDTQYF TGTGCCAGCAGTGAATTGGGGGCAGGGACAGATACGCAGTATTTT
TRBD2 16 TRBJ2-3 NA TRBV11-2 CASSFQGLAATDTQYF TGTGCCAGCAGCTTTCAAGGACTAGCGGCCACAGATACGCAGTATTTT
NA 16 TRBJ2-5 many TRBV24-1 CATSDPTELFQETQYF TGTGCCACCAGTGACCCAACCGAACTGTTCCAAGAGACCCAGTACTTC
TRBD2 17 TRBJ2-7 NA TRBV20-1 CISRDSKLAENIYEQYF TGCATTTCTAGAGATAGTAAACTAGCGGAGAATATCTACGAGCAGTACTTC
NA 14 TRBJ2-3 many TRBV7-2 CASILSRGADTQYF TGTGCCAGCATCCTTTCTAGGGGCGCAGATACGCAGTATTTT
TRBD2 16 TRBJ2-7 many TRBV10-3 CAISESPLADSYEQYF TGTGCCATCAGTGAGTCCCCACTAGCGGACTCCTACGAGCAGTACTTC
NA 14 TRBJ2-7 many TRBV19 CASSISDSSYEQYF TGTGCCAGTAGTATTTCTGACAGCTCCTACGAGCAGTACTTC
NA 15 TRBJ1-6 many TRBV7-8 CASSLVGVEFSPLHF TGTGCCAGCAGCTTAGTGGGGGTGGAATTCTCACCCCTCCACTTT
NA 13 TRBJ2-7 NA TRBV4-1 CASSQYLLYEQYF TGCGCCAGCAGCCAATACCTCCTCTACGAGCAGTACTTC
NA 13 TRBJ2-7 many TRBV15 CATSRDRGREQYF TGTGCCACCAGCAGAGACAGGGGACGCGAGCAGTACTTC
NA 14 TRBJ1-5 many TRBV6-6 CASSYGGEGQPQHF TGTGCCAGCAGTTACGGTGGGGAGGGACAGCCCCAGCATTTT
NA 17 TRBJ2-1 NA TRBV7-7 CASSLGPGGPRNNEQFF TGTGCCAGCAGCTTAGGTCCGGGCGGGCCCCGGAACAATGAGCAGTTCTTC
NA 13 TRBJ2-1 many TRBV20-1 CSAIEARVTEQFF TGCAGTGCTATTGAGGCGAGAGTGACTGAGCAGTTCTTC
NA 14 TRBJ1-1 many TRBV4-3 CASSQGRGDTEAFF TGCGCCAGCAGCCAAGGGAGGGGGGACACTGAAGCTTTCTTT
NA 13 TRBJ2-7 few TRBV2 CASTGRPDYEQYF TGTGCCAGCACGGGCAGGCCGGACTACGAGCAGTACTTC
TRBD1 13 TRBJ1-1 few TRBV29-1 CSVKTGGNTEAFF TGCAGCGTAAAGACAGGGGGGAACACTGAAGCTTTCTTT
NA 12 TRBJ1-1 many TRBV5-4 CASSGTDLEAFF TGTGCCAGCAGCGGGACGGACCTTGAAGCTTTCTTT
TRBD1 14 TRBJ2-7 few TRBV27 CASRGQGGSYDQYF TGTGCCAGCAGGGGACAGGGGGGCTCCTACGATCAGTACTTC
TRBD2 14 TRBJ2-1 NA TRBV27 CATSYSGSYNERFF TGTGCGACCTCCTATAGCGGGAGCTACAATGAGCGGTTCTTC
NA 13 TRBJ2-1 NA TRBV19 CASSVQSQSEQFF TGTGCCAGTAGTGTACAGTCCCAAAGTGAGCAGTTCTTC
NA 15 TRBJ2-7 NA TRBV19 CASSTPGQRISEQYF TGTGCCAGTAGTACGCCGGGACAACGAATCTCCGAGCAGTACTTC
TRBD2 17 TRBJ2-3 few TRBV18 CASSPNAGGAHTDTQYF TGTGCCAGCTCCCCCAACGCGGGGGGCGCACACACAGATACGCAGTATTTT
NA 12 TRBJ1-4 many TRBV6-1 CASSMSPEKLFF TGTGCCAGCAGCATGTCCCCTGAAAAACTGTTTTTT
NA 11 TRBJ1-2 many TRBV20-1 CSAIFNYGYTF TGCAGTGCTATCTTTAACTATGGCTACACCTTC
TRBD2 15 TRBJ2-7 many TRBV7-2 CASSLRLAGVYEQYF TGTGCCAGCAGCCTCAGACTAGCGGGAGTATACGAGCAGTACTTC
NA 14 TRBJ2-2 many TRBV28 CASSLPTSTGELFF TGTGCCAGCAGCCTACCGACTAGCACCGGGGAGCTGTTTTTT
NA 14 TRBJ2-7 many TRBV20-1 CSARKSGVPYEQYF TGCAGTGCTAGAAAGTCGGGGGTTCCCTACGAGCAGTACTTC
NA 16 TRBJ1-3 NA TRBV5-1 CASSPDRAGSGNTIYF TGCGCCAGCAGCCCCGATCGGGCGGGCTCTGGAAACACCATATATTTT